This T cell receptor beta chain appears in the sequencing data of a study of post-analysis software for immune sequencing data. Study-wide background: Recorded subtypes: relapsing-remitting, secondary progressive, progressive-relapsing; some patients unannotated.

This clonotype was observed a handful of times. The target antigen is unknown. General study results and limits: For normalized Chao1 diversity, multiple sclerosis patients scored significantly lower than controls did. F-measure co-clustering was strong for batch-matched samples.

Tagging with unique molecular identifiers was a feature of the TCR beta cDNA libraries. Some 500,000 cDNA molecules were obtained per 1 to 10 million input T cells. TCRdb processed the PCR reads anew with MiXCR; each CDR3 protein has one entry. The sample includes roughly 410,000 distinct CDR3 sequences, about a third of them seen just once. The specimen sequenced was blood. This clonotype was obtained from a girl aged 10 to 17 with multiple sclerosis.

The CDR3 sequence: CASSPPAYPVSDTQYF. In nucleotides, the CDR3 is TGTGCCAGCAGCCCCCCGGCTTATCCCGTTTCAGATACGCAGTATTTT. The chain couples TRBV11-1 to TRBJ2-3; D not resolved. CDR1 SGHAT and CDR2 FQDESV come from the germline V gene (reference sequence). Trimming removed 5 bases at V and 4 bases at J, with 19 bases between. This CDR3 comprises 16 residues.